Below, 31 T cell receptor beta chains from the same sample are listed, as sequenced in a study of blood T cell repertoires in COVID-19. Produced via immunoSEQ multiplex PCR; TCRdb's table is partial and in-frame only. The data contain about 220,000 clones, 82% of them singletons. Sequences were obtained from peripheral blood. The receptors shown here come from a woman between 65 and 79 years old with COVID-19, enrolled during active disease.

The chain has TRBV19 and TRBJ1-5, with TRBD1 identical over 9 bases. Germline assignment: CDR1 LNHDA and CDR2 SQIVND (reference sequence). The ends lost 6 bases at V and 1 base at J; junction bases unmatched: 7. The CDR3 is made up of 16 amino acids. In DNA form, the CDR3 reads TGTGCCAGTAGAGACAGGGGGATACCCAGCAATCAGCCCCAGCATTTT. Protein product: CASRDRGIPSNQPQHF.

The rearrangement uses TRBV9 and TRBJ2-7; 14 bases align to TRBD2. J gave up 3 bases and V 3 bases, and 11 bases lay outside the gene matches. Germline V CDR1 and CDR2: SGDLS, YYNGEE. CDR3 length: 18 residues. The CDR3 DNA reads TGTGCCAGCAGCGAGGGACTAGCGGGAGAAGATATTAGCTACGAGCAGTACTTC. It translates to CASSEGLAGEDISYEQYF.

The chain is built from TRBV18 and TRBJ2-2; D might be TRBD2 (7 bases). The CDR3 spans 17 residues. V lost 0 bases and J 10 bases, leaving 21 bases between the germline ends. In germline, CDR1 is KGHSH, CDR2 LQKENI. CDR3 protein: CASSPPRNSGGGEELFF. CDR3 DNA: TGTGCCAGCTCACCACCGAGGAACTCAGGCGGGGGCGAGGAGCTGTTTTTT.

The chain links TRBV5-1 to TRBJ2-5, with D unclear. The CDR3 consists of 14 residues. The ends were cut back, 2 bases at V and 5 bases at J, with 13 bases in the middle. Germline loops: CDR1 SGHRS, CDR2 YFSETQ. This CDR3 is CASSLEVTGETQYF. The CDR3 bases are TGCGCCAGCAGCTTAGAGGTCACTGGGGAGACCCAGTACTTC.

This clone appeared a few times. The chain has TRBV2 and TRBJ1-6; D gene ambiguous. The CDR3 spans 11 residues. Germline values: CDR1 SNHLY, CDR2 FYNNEI. Trimming shortened V by 6 bases and J by 10 bases, and 7 bases separated the two germline ends. The CDR3 DNA follows: TGTGCCAGCAGCAACTACTCACCCCTCCACTTT. This codes for CASSNYSPLHF.

The chain uses TRBV28 and TRBJ1-1; TRBD1 might be the D (6 bases). The CDR3 loop spans 14 amino acids. Looked up from germline, CDR1 is MDHEN and CDR2 is SYDVKM. The V end was cut by 5 bases, the J end by 4 bases, with 14 bases between. CDR3 sequence reads: CASSVSGGVTEAFF. CDR3 coding DNA: TGTGCCAGCAGTGTCTCGGGGGGCGTCACTGAAGCTTTCTTT.

The rearrangement joins TRBV7-9 to TRBJ2-3, with D unclear. Per germline, CDR1 SEHNR and CDR2 FQNEAQ (reference sequence). The CDR3 spans 11 residues. V dropped 10 bases and J dropped 7 bases, with 12 bases sitting between them. The DNA for the CDR3 is TGTGCCACTATTCAGGAAAATACGCAGTATTTT. Protein product: CATIQENTQYF.

The V and J genes are TRBV18 and TRBJ2-7, with a weak D call TRBD2 (5 bases). Germline CDR1 KGHSH, CDR2 LQKENI. The CDR3 has 14 residues. The V end lost 3 bases, the J end lost 2 bases, and 11 bases lay between the germline ends. The CDR3 nucleotides are TGTGCCAGCTCACCTCGAGGGCCCACCTACGAGCAGTACTTC. The encoded protein is CASSPRGPTYEQYF.

V and J are TRBV28 and TRBJ1-2; a possible D gene is TRBD1 (5 bases). CDR3 length equals 13 residues. With 5 bases removed from V and 3 bases from J, the gap between germline ends came to 10 bases. Looked up from germline, CDR1 is MDHEN and CDR2 is SYDVKM. The CDR3 sequence is CASSLGTYYGYTF. CDR3 in DNA: TGTGCCAGCAGTCTCGGGACTTACTATGGCTACACCTTC.

The J gene is TRBJ2-5, the V gene TRBV5-1; 8 bases are shared with TRBD2. This CDR3 region has 15 residues. V shed 0 bases and J 4 bases; nucleotides not matched to a gene: 5. Germline lookup yields CDR1 SGHRS and CDR2 YFSETQ. As DNA, the CDR3 is TGCGCCAGCAGCTTGGGGGTAGCGGGAATAGAGACCCAGTACTTC. Protein sequence: CASSLGVAGIETQYF.

This chain connects TRBV9 to TRBJ2-3; 14 positions match TRBD2. The V gene end was trimmed by 3 bases and the J gene end by 4 bases; junction bases not matched to a gene: 1. The CDR3 covers 15 residues. Per germline, CDR1 SGDLS and CDR2 YYNGEE. CDR3 protein: CASSGLAGGPDTQYF. CDR3 in DNA: TGTGCCAGCAGCGGACTAGCGGGAGGGCCAGATACGCAGTATTTT. Drawing the rest from reference TRBV9 and TRBJ2-3, the complete variable domain is DSGVTQTPKHLITATGQRVTLRCSPRSGDLSVYWYQQSLDQGLQFLIQYYNGEERAKGNILERFSAQQFPDLHSELNLSSLELGDSALYFCASSGLAGGPDTQYFGPGTRLTVL.

The chain links TRBV7-2 to TRBJ1-1; no definite D call. The CDR3 has 14 amino acids. V was pared by 2 bases and J by 4 bases, with 11 bases between. Germline lookup yields CDR1 SGHTA and CDR2 FQGNSA. CDR3 nucleotide sequence: TGTGCCAGCAGCTTACGGGGAGGTGGCACTGAAGCTTTCTTT. This codes for CASSLRGGGTEAFF.

The chain uses TRBV11-2 and TRBJ2-5, with 8 nucleotides matching TRBD2. Germline V gene data show CDR1 as SGHAT and CDR2 as FQNNGV. The trim removed 0 bases at V and 5 bases at J, leaving 8 bases unmatched. The CDR3 covers 16 residues. The CDR3 sequence is CASSLDGSGSGETQYF. The CDR3 DNA reads TGTGCCAGCAGCTTAGATGGGAGCGGGAGTGGGGAGACCCAGTACTTC. Full variable domain (remainder filled in from reference TRBV11-2 and TRBJ2-5): EAGVAQSPRYKIIEKRQSVAFWCNPISGHATLYWYQQILGQGPKLLIQFQNNGVVDDSQLPKDRFSAERLKGVDSTLKIQPAKLEDSAVYLCASSLDGSGSGETQYFGPGTRLLVL.

This rearrangement joins TRBV28 to TRBJ1-5; D is unclear. Germline-derived CDR1 and CDR2 are MDHEN and SYDVKM. The CDR3 spans 14 residues. Trimming took 3 bases from V and 6 from J, leaving 12 bases between them. CDR3 region: CASSLQLSSQPQHF. Written as DNA, the CDR3 is TGTGCCAGCAGTTTGCAGTTGTCTTCTCAGCCCCAGCATTTT.

V usage is TRBV9 and J usage is TRBJ1-1; 8 bases line up with TRBD1. The CDR3 runs 14 residues. V shed 2 bases and J 5 bases; nucleotides not matched to a gene: 5. Germline V gives CDR1 SGDLS, CDR2 YYNGEE. Here the CDR3 reads CASSVRRTGTEAFF. The CDR3, as DNA: TGTGCCAGCAGCGTTAGGAGGACAGGGACTGAAGCTTTCTTT.

This clone was counted between two and nine times. The chain employs TRBV6-5 and TRBJ1-4; maybe TRBD1 (5 bases). Germline V gene lookup returns CDR1 MNHEY and CDR2 SVGAGI. The CDR3 consists of 14 residues. The V and J ends lost 7 bases and 0 bases respectively, with 9 bases between them. Here the CDR3 DNA reads TGTGCCAGCAAAGACAGTGCAACTAATGAAAAACTGTTTTTT. This gives the protein CASKDSATNEKLFF.

The chain joins TRBV13 to TRBJ2-7, with 8 bases matching TRBD1. The CDR3 covers 14 residues. With V trimmed by 4 bases and J by 4 bases, 6 bases remained unmatched. Germline values: CDR1 PRHDT, CDR2 FYEKMQ (reference sequence). The CDR3 loop reads CASSSRDRHYEQYF. The DNA of the CDR3 is TGTGCCAGCAGCTCCCGGGACAGGCATTACGAGCAGTACTTC. Full variable domain (missing parts from reference TRBV13 and TRBJ2-7): AAGVIQSPRHLIKEKRETATLKCYPIPRHDTVYWYQQGPGQDPQFLISFYEKMQSDKGSIPDRFSAQQFSDYHSELNMSSLELGDSALYFCASSSRDRHYEQYFGPGTRLTVT.

This CDR3 reads CASSSRQAYNSPLHF. As DNA, the CDR3 is TGTGCCAGCAGTTCCAGACAAGCCTATAATTCACCCCTCCACTTT. The chain is built from TRBV28 and TRBJ1-6, with no clear D. CDR3 length: 15 amino acids. From germline, CDR1 is MDHEN and CDR2 SYDVKM. Trimming removed 4 bases at V and 2 bases at J, with 9 bases between.

The chain joins TRBV11-2 to TRBJ1-3; tentatively, D is TRBD1 (6 bases). The CDR3 extends over 16 amino acids. Germline CDR1 is SGHAT and CDR2 is FQNNGV. V shed 1 base and J shed 4 bases, with 14 bases lying between them. The CDR3 nucleotides read TGTGCCAGCAGCTTAGTCTCAGGGGAGGGAGGAAACACCATATATTTT. This translates into CASSLVSGEGGNTIYF.

The chain couples TRBV5-1 to TRBJ1-5; the D gene is possibly TRBD1 (5 bases). Germline-derived CDR1 and CDR2 are SGHRS and YFSETQ. The CDR3 runs 14 residues. The germline V and J ends were trimmed by 0 bases and 3 bases, with 7 bases remaining between them. In DNA form, the CDR3 reads TGCGCCAGCAGCTTGGAGGGGTACAATCAGCCCCAGCATTTT. Translated, it gives CASSLEGYNQPQHF.

The chain recombines TRBV10-3 with TRBJ1-5; TRBD1 might be the D (6 bases). From germline, CDR1 is ENHRY and CDR2 SYGVKD. The germline V and J ends were trimmed by 5 bases and 2 bases, with 7 bases remaining between them. The CDR3 spans 13 residues. The CDR3 spells CAISRQGNQPQHF. The DNA of the CDR3 is TGTGCCATCAGTAGACAGGGCAATCAGCCCCAGCATTTT.

The rearrangement joins TRBV5-4 to TRBJ1-1, with a weak D call TRBD1 (6 bases). The V end was cut by 7 bases, the J end by 0 bases, with 13 bases between. CDR1 and CDR2 (germline): SGHNT, YYREEE (reference sequence). The CDR3 has 14 residues. The CDR3 reads CASRTGLMNTEAFF. For the CDR3, the DNA is TGTGCCAGCCGCACAGGGCTGATGAACACTGAAGCTTTCTTT.

This clone has just one count. The chain is built from TRBV5-4 and TRBJ2-5; TRBD1 matches 7 bases. The CDR3 consists of 15 residues. The V and J ends lost 0 bases and 3 bases, in that order; junction bases with no gene match: 5. The germline gives CDR1 SGHNT, CDR2 YYREEE (reference sequence). The CDR3 reads CASSLAFTGEETQYF. Here the CDR3 DNA reads TGTGCCAGCAGCTTGGCCTTCACAGGGGAAGAGACCCAGTACTTC.

This sequence joins TRBV28 and TRBJ2-7; a possible D gene is TRBD1 (5 bases). The V end lost 6 bases, the J end lost 7 bases, and 22 bases lay between the germline ends. Germline loops: CDR1 MDHEN, CDR2 SYDVKM. The CDR3 totals 15 residues. In nucleotides, the CDR3 is TGTGCCAGCAGCAAAGCAGGGATACGAGCCGGAGAGCAGTACTTC. It codes for CASSKAGIRAGEQYF.

The chain couples TRBV6-1 to TRBJ2-1, with a weak D call TRBD2 (6 bases). Germline V gene lookup returns CDR1 MNHNS and CDR2 SASEGT. CDR3 length: 14 residues. The V and J ends lost 1 base and 5 bases respectively, with 9 bases between them. The CDR3 protein is CASSEVAGHNEQFF. CDR3 DNA: TGTGCCAGCAGTGAAGTGGCGGGACACAATGAGCAGTTCTTC.

This rearrangement joins TRBV28 to TRBJ2-2, with a weak D call TRBD2 (5 bases). Per germline, CDR1 MDHEN and CDR2 SYDVKM. This CDR3 is built from 14 residues. V lost 3 bases, J lost 6 bases, and 11 bases lay in between. As DNA, the CDR3 is TGTGCCAGCAGTTTTCGGGGATTCGCCGGGGAGCTGTTTTTT. This gives the protein CASSFRGFAGELFF.

J is TRBJ1-1 and V is TRBV29-1; D is undetermined. Germline lookup yields CDR1 SQVTM and CDR2 ANQGSEA. The CDR3 contains 11 residues. V was clipped by 4 bases and J by 4 bases, with 7 bases between them. CDR3 amino acids: CSVGSGTEAFF. CDR3 sequence (DNA): TGCAGCGTTGGTTCCGGCACTGAAGCTTTCTTT.

The chain links TRBV18 to TRBJ2-7, with TRBD2 as a possible D gene (6 bases). Trimming shortened V by 5 bases and J by 6 bases, and 14 bases separated the two germline ends. CDR1 is KGHSH, CDR2 LQKENI, per germline. This CDR3 comprises 13 residues. CDR3 bases: TGTGCCAGCTCATCGGGACTCCCCCTCGAGCAGTACTTC. It specifies CASSSGLPLEQYF. The full variable domain, rest sourced from reference TRBV18 and TRBJ2-7, is NAGVMQNPRHLVRRRGQEARLRCSPMKGHSHVYWYRQLPEEGLKFMVYLQKENIIDESGMPKERFSAEFPKEGPSILRIQQVVRGDSAAYFCASSSGLPLEQYFGPGTRLTVT.

A single count supports this clone. The chain uses TRBV7-8 and TRBJ1-1, with 9 bases identical to TRBD1. This CDR3 has 15 residues. CDR1 and CDR2 from the germline V gene are SGHVS and FQNEAQ. J gave up 4 bases and V 2 bases, and 5 bases lay outside the gene matches. The CDR3 spells CASSLWGQGGTEAFF. CDR3 sequence (DNA): TGTGCCAGCAGCTTATGGGGACAGGGTGGCACTGAAGCTTTCTTT.

The rearrangement joins TRBV5-1 to TRBJ2-7, with 15 bases matching TRBD2. Germline V gives CDR1 SGHRS, CDR2 YFSETQ. The J segment lost 0 bases and the V segment lost 4 bases, leaving 17 bases of the junction unmatched. This CDR3 region has 21 residues. The CDR3 region is CASSRKPGLAGGKDFSYEQYF. CDR3 sequence (DNA): TGCGCCAGCAGCCGGAAACCGGGACTAGCGGGAGGAAAAGATTTCTCCTACGAGCAGTACTTC.

The chain is built from TRBV19 and TRBJ2-1; TRBD2 aligns across 9 bases. The trim removed 4 bases at V and 10 bases at J, leaving 8 bases unmatched. Germline CDR1 LNHDA, CDR2 SQIVND (reference sequence). This CDR3 region has 14 residues. The CDR3 sequence is CASSTGTSWGEQFF. CDR3 nucleotides: TGTGCCAGTAGTACCGGGACTAGCTGGGGGGAGCAGTTCTTC.